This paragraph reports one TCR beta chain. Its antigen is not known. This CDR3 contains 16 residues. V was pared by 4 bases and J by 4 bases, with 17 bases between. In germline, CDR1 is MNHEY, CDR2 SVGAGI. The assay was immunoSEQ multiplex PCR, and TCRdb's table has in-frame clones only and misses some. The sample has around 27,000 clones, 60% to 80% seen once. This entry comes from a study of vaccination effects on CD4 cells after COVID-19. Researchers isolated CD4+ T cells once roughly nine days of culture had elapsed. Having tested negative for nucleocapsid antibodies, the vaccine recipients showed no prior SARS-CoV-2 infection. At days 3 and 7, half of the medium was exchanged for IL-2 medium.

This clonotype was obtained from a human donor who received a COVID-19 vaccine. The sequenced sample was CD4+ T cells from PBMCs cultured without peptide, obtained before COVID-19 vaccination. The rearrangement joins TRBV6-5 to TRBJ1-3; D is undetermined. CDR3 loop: CASSLRHPGSGNTIYF. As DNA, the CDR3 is TGTGCCAGCAGTTTACGTCACCCGGGATCGGGAAACACCATATATTTT.